This paragraph reports one T cell receptor (beta chain). Using immunoSEQ multiplex PCR, the repertoire was profiled, and TCRdb retains in-frame clones only, with some absent. Here the sample spans about 230,000 clones, more than 70% being singletons. These data belong to a study of blood T cell repertoires in COVID-19. The wider study: Material from acute and convalescent COVID-19 was sourced from the United States, Italy and Spain. T cells, B-cell-depleted T cells, or PBMCs provided the cDNA or gDNA that served as material.

Unmatched junction bases numbered 2, after V lost 0 bases and J lost 3 bases. CDR1 is SGHRS, CDR2 YFSETQ, per germline. The CDR3 loop spans 15 amino acids. The material sequenced was peripheral blood. The source of this sequence is an elderly man with acute or convalescent COVID-19. The chain joins TRBV5-1 to TRBJ2-2, with 7 bases aligning to TRBD2. The CDR3 DNA reads TGCGCCAGCAGCTTGGTGGCGGGAGACACCGGGGAGCTGTTTTTT. Its protein product is CASSLVAGDTGELFF.